The 12 T cell receptor beta chains listed next were all sequenced from one sample in a study of beta chain features in type 1 diabetes. Investigators reverse transcribed all isolated RNA, so they sequenced expressed TCRB transcripts. Only in-frame clones appear in the TCRdb table, and some are missing; sequencing was by immunoSEQ multiplex PCR. The table records under 800,000 clones, roughly a sixth of them present only once. The specimen sequenced was naive CD4+ T cells from blood. All receptors derive from a man between 18 and 35 years old in good health.

The sample holds a few counts of this clone. This chain links TRBV7-2 with TRBJ2-3, with D tentatively TRBD2 (5 bases). V was cut by 0 bases and J by 4 bases, with 8 bases left in between. CDR1 and CDR2 from the germline V gene are SGHTA and FQGNSA. The CDR3 has 14 residues. In nucleotides, the CDR3 is TGTGCCAGCAGCTTAGCTAGCGCCGCAGATACGCAGTATTTT. Protein product: CASSLASAADTQYF.

J is TRBJ2-5 and V is TRBV7-8; 9 positions match TRBD1. The CDR3 has 16 amino acids. From germline, CDR1 is SGHVS and CDR2 FQNEAQ. J lost 3 bases, V lost 2 bases, and 7 bases had no gene match. The CDR3 reads CASSLTPGTGKETQYF. The CDR3 bases are TGTGCCAGCAGCTTAACCCCCGGGACAGGGAAAGAGACCCAGTACTTC.

The table lists this clone with a few counts. This sequence joins TRBV19 and TRBJ1-5; no reliable D call. The V gene lost 10 bases and the J gene lost 7 bases, with 14 bases spanning the gap. CDR1 is LNHDA and CDR2 is SQIVND in the germline V gene (reference sequence). The CDR3 covers 12 residues. CDR3 loop: CATRAGGQPQHF. The CDR3 region has the DNA TGTGCCACCCGGGCGGGAGGGCAGCCCCAGCATTTT. Full variable domain (remainder filled in from reference TRBV19 and TRBJ1-5): DGGITQSPKYLFRKEGQNVTLSCEQNLNHDAMYWYRQDPGQGLRLIYYSQIVNDFQKGDIAEGYSVSREKKESFPLTVTSAQKNPTAFYLCATRAGGQPQHFGDGTRLSIL.

This chain connects TRBV7-9 to TRBJ2-7; 8 nucleotides agree with TRBD1. After removal of 0 bases from V and 5 bases from J, the junction contained 6 bases not matched to a gene. The CDR3 has 15 residues. In germline, CDR1 is SEHNR, CDR2 FQNEAQ (reference sequence). The CDR3 loop reads CASSLALAGGDEQYF. In DNA form, the CDR3 reads TGTGCCAGCAGCTTAGCTCTGGCAGGGGGCGACGAGCAGTACTTC. The variable domain in full, completed from reference TRBV7-9 and TRBJ2-7, reads DTGVSQNPRHKITKRGQNVTFRCDPISEHNRLYWYRQTLGQGPEFLTYFQNEAQLEKSRLLSDRFSAERPKGSFSTLEIQRTEQGDSAMYLCASSLALAGGDEQYFGPGTRLTVT.

This clone was detected a few times. The sample contains more than one DNA sequence encoding this CDR3. V is TRBV5-4 and J is TRBJ2-3; D remains ambiguous. Per germline, CDR1 SGHNT and CDR2 YYREEE (reference sequence). The V gene lost 2 bases and the J gene lost 1 base, with 5 bases spanning the gap. The CDR3 sequence is 13 residues long. The CDR3 reads CASSFQGTDTQYF. The CDR3 DNA reads TGTGCCAGCAGCTTTCAGGGCACAGATACGCAGTATTTT.

The V and J genes are TRBV6-6 and TRBJ2-7, with D uncertain. V lost 8 bases and J 6 bases, leaving 14 bases between the germline ends. Germline V lookup: CDR1 MNHNY, CDR2 SVGAGI (reference sequence). This CDR3 spans 12 amino acids. The CDR3 protein is CASEPRKGEQYF. The CDR3 DNA reads as TGTGCCAGCGAACCCAGGAAGGGCGAGCAGTACTTC.

This clone was picked up a small number of times. V gene TRBV7-2 combines with J gene TRBJ1-2, with 7 bases matching TRBD1. Unmatched junction bases numbered 10, after V lost 5 bases and J lost 4 bases. The CDR3 has 15 residues. CDR1 and CDR2 (germline): SGHTA, FQGNSA. The CDR3, as DNA: TGTGCCAGCAGCGATGGGGGACAGAGTTTCTATGGCTACACCTTC. This sequence encodes CASSDGGQSFYGYTF.

V is TRBV5-1 and J is TRBJ2-1, with a weak D call TRBD2 (5 bases). Germline values: CDR1 SGHRS, CDR2 YFSETQ. Trimming pared 4 bases from V and 9 bases from J, leaving 17 bases between. CDR3 length: 14 residues. The CDR3 DNA sequence: TGCGCCAGCAGCCCAAGCGGTAGCCTGGGTGAGCAGTTCTTC. Protein product: CASSPSGSLGEQFF.

This clone was found a few times. V is TRBV14 and J is TRBJ1-1; 7 bases line up with TRBD1. CDR3 length: 15 residues. CDR1 and CDR2 from the germline V gene are SGHDN and FVKESK. After removal of 3 bases from V and 1 base from J, the junction contained 5 bases not matched to a gene. CDR3 nucleotides: TGTGCCAGCAGCCAGAGACAGGGCTGGAACACTGAAGCTTTCTTT. Protein product: CASSQRQGWNTEAFF.

The rearrangement joins TRBV7-9 to TRBJ1-6; 7 bases map to TRBD1. The V and J ends lost 4 bases and 9 bases, in that order; junction bases with no gene match: 6. Germline-derived CDR1 and CDR2 are SEHNR and FQNEAQ (reference sequence). The CDR3 extends over 14 amino acids. The CDR3 reads CASSSGQQSSPLHF. The CDR3 coding sequence is TGTGCCAGCAGCTCGGGACAGCAGAGTTCACCCCTCCACTTT.

This clone was recorded a few times. The chain joins TRBV18 to TRBJ2-7; possibly TRBD2 for D (7 bases). CDR1 KGHSH and CDR2 LQKENI come from the germline V gene. V lost 0 bases to trimming and J lost 6 bases, with 12 bases between them. CDR3 length: 14 amino acids. The CDR3 region is CASSPPGGGGEQYF. The CDR3, as DNA: TGTGCCAGCTCACCACCCGGAGGGGGGGGCGAGCAGTACTTC. The full variable domain, in which reference TRBV18 and TRBJ2-7 provide the parts outside the CDR3, is NAGVMQNPRHLVRRRGQEARLRCSPMKGHSHVYWYRQLPEEGLKFMVYLQKENIIDESGMPKERFSAEFPKEGPSILRIQQVVRGDSAAYFCASSPPGGGGEQYFGPGTRLTVT.

The rearrangement links TRBV5-1 to TRBJ2-7, with 12 bases fitting TRBD2. This CDR3 comprises 17 residues. Germline V gives CDR1 SGHRS, CDR2 YFSETQ. Germline trimming cut 3 bases from V and 7 bases from J; bases unmatched to any gene: 14. CDR3 in DNA: TGCGCCAGCAGCTGGGCCCTAGCGGGAGGGCCAGGGGGTGAGCAGTACTTC. This codes for CASSWALAGGPGGEQYF.